Shown below are 19 T cell receptor beta chains from a single sample sequenced in a study of T cells in Graves' hyperthyroidism and ophthalmopathy. TCR beta CDR3 region amplification was performed from RNA transcripts. Initially, a first-round RT-PCR of the TCR CDR3 employed the HTBI primer set. Each CDR3 protein is one row after TCRdb ran MiXCR on the multiplex PCR reads. The sample carries 280,000 or so distinct CDR3 sequences, 25% to 30% recorded once. The sequenced sample was blood. These receptors were collected from a man aged 35-49 years with Graves' hyperthyroidism that later progressed to Graves' ophthalmopathy.

This clonotype was recorded many times. V gene TRBV7-6 combines with J gene TRBJ1-1; a weak D match, TRBD1 (6 bases). CDR3 length equals 16 residues. From germline, CDR1 is SGHVS and CDR2 FNYEAQ. V was clipped by 4 bases and J by 8 bases, with 23 bases between them. The CDR3 is CASSSLLGQTRREAFF. The CDR3 DNA sequence: TGTGCCAGCAGCTCACTCCTCGGACAGACAAGACGAGAAGCTTTCTTT.

This clonotype was seen many times. V is TRBV7-8 and J is TRBJ1-5, with TRBD1 as a possible D gene (5 bases). V lost 7 bases and J 2 bases, leaving 12 bases between the germline ends. Germline CDR1 is SGHVS and CDR2 is FQNEAQ. This CDR3 region has 14 residues. Here the CDR3 reads CASTQDMGNQPQHF. The CDR3 nucleotides are TGTGCCAGCACCCAGGACATGGGCAATCAGCCCCAGCATTTT.

This clonotype was detected ten times or more. The V call is TRBV19, the J call TRBJ2-7, with D tentatively TRBD2 (5 bases). Germline CDR1 is LNHDA and CDR2 is SQIVND (reference sequence). V was pared by 5 bases and J by 4 bases, with 24 bases between. There are 17 residues in the CDR3. CDR3 protein: CASSSVGGRGRSYEQYF. The CDR3 DNA sequence: TGTGCCAGTAGTTCTGTGGGCGGACGCGGGCGAAGTTACGAGCAGTACTTC.

This clonotype was seen ten or more times. This chain connects TRBV18 to TRBJ2-7; D not certain. V lost 0 bases to trimming and J lost 4 bases, with 13 bases between them. This CDR3 has 15 amino acids. Germline V gene lookup returns CDR1 KGHSH and CDR2 LQKENI. The CDR3 DNA reads TGTGCCAGCTCACCACCGATTGTGGGGAAGTACGAGCAGTACTTC. Protein: CASSPPIVGKYEQYF.

This clonotype was seen ten or more times. The chain has TRBV5-1 and TRBJ2-7, with 8 bases that match TRBD1. Germline values: CDR1 SGHRS, CDR2 YFSETQ. The CDR3 covers 15 residues. Losses at the gene ends were 4 bases for V and 3 bases for J; bases not matched to a gene: 9. Here the CDR3 DNA reads TGCGCCAGCAGCGGCAGGACAGGGAGAGGCTACGAGCAGTACTTC. Residues: CASSGRTGRGYEQYF.

This clonotype was detected many times. The chain couples TRBV28 to TRBJ2-2, with 9 bases matching TRBD1. This CDR3 has 17 amino acids. In germline, CDR1 is MDHEN, CDR2 SYDVKM. Trimming took 6 bases from V and 2 from J; bases not matched to a gene: 10. For the CDR3, the DNA is TGTGCCAGCAGATCGCTCGGGGGACAGGGAAACACCGGGGAGCTGTTTTTT. Its protein is CASRSLGGQGNTGELFF.

The sample holds a few counts of this clonotype. The CDR3 loop reads CASSFQQGRGGTEAFF. For the CDR3, the DNA is TGTGCCAGCAGTTTCCAACAGGGGAGGGGTGGCACTGAAGCTTTCTTT. This sequence joins TRBV6-2 or TRBV6-3 and TRBJ1-1; 7 bases match TRBD1. Trimming at V came to 4 bases and at J to 4 bases, leaving 12 bases not matched to a gene. The CDR3 has 16 amino acids. Looked up from germline, CDR1 is MNHEY and CDR2 is SVGEGT.

V is TRBV6-1 and J is TRBJ2-7; the match to TRBD1 covers 10 bases. The ends lost 6 bases at V and 5 bases at J; junction bases unmatched: 7. The length of the CDR3 is 14 residues. Germline CDR1 MNHNS, CDR2 SASEGT. DNA of the CDR3: TGTGCCAGCAGCCATGACAGGGGGCCCCACGAGCAGTACTTC. Amino acids: CASSHDRGPHEQYF.

This clonotype was seen ten or more times. The chain uses TRBV30 and TRBJ1-5; TRBD1 is a possible D gene (5 bases). Between the trimmed V and J ends, which lost 4 bases and 4 bases, there was a span of 14 bases. The germline V gene has CDR1 GTSNPN and CDR2 SVGIG (reference sequence). There are 14 residues in the CDR3. CDR3 sequence (DNA): TGTGCCTGGAACCCGGCGGGGGGAAATCAGCCCCAGCATTTT. This codes for CAWNPAGGNQPQHF. Drawing the rest from reference TRBV30 and TRBJ1-5, the complete variable domain is SQTIHQWPATLVQPVGSPLSLECTVEGTSNPNLYWYRQAAGRGLQLLFYSVGIGQISSEVPQNLSASRPQDRQFILSSKKLLLSDSGFYLCAWNPAGGNQPQHFGDGTRLSIL.

This clonotype was counted ten times or more. The chain uses TRBV5-1 and TRBJ2-7; TRBD1 agrees at 11 bases. Losses at the gene ends were 4 bases for V and 5 bases for J; bases not matched to a gene: 8. Germline V gene lookup returns CDR1 SGHRS and CDR2 YFSETQ. The length of the CDR3 is 15 residues. CDR3 residues: CASSPGTGGFNEQYF. CDR3 DNA: TGCGCCAGCAGCCCCGGGACAGGGGGTTTTAACGAGCAGTACTTC.

Ten or more counts support this clonotype. The chain uses TRBV20-1 and TRBJ1-2; TRBD1 matches at 9 bases. This CDR3 region has 14 residues. Germline-derived CDR1 and CDR2 are DFQATT and SNEGSKA (reference sequence). Trimming cost V 6 bases and J 11 bases; bases outside gene matches: 16. CDR3 in amino acids: CSAALGTGRQSYTF. The DNA of the CDR3 is TGCAGTGCCGCCCTCGGGACAGGGAGGCAATCGTACACCTTC.

This clonotype appeared many times. In DNA form, the CDR3 reads TGTGCCAGCAGTTGGACAGGGTCCGTGAGAGAGCAGTACTTC. Its protein is CASSWTGSVREQYF. V usage is TRBV2 and J usage is TRBJ2-7, with 8 bases fitting TRBD1. Germline V CDR1 and CDR2: SNHLY, FYNNEI. The CDR3 consists of 14 residues. V trimming: 5 bases; J trimming: 7 bases; junction bases outside the gene matches: 10.

The CDR3: CASRPPAAAYEQYF. The CDR3 nucleotides read TGTGCCAGCAGACCCCCGGCAGCCGCCTACGAGCAGTACTTC. This chain links TRBV28 with TRBJ2-7, with D hard to call. Germline V gene lookup returns CDR1 MDHEN and CDR2 SYDVKM. The CDR3 is 14 residues long. Trimming took off 6 bases at V and 2 bases at J, with 14 bases between the two ends.

V gene TRBV13 combines with J gene TRBJ2-7; 8 bases map to TRBD1. Germline lookup yields CDR1 PRHDT and CDR2 FYEKMQ (reference sequence). V lost 5 bases and J lost 5; bases outside the gene matches: 11. The CDR3 contains 15 residues. DNA for the CDR3: TGTGCCAGCAGCGTCAGGGGGCGCGTGTATGACGAGCAGTACTTC. Translated: CASSVRGRVYDEQYF.

V gene TRBV10-3 combines with J gene TRBJ1-1; D might be TRBD1 (5 bases). Per germline, CDR1 ENHRY and CDR2 SYGVKD. The CDR3 spans 13 residues. Trimming took off 6 bases at V and 1 base at J, with 9 bases between the two ends. Written as DNA, the CDR3 is TGTGCCATCAGGGGGACGGAGAACACTGAAGCTTTCTTT. Its translation: CAIRGTENTEAFF.

This clonotype was seen repeatedly, ten times or more. The J gene is TRBJ1-5, the V gene TRBV6-1; D remains ambiguous. The length of the CDR3 is 13 residues. Germline V CDR1 and CDR2: MNHNS, SASEGT. Trimming left V 6 bases short and J 1 base short, with 7 bases between. CDR3 coding DNA: TGTGCCAGCAGAGAGAAAAGCAATCAGCCCCAGCATTTT. It encodes CASREKSNQPQHF.

The chain employs TRBV6-1 and TRBJ2-7; possibly TRBD2 for D (5 bases). The CDR3 sequence is 14 residues long. V lost 7 bases, J lost 3 bases, and 16 bases lay in between. From germline, CDR1 is MNHNS and CDR2 SASEGT. The CDR3 coding sequence is TGTGCCAGCATCCCCACGGGGAGTAGCTACGAGCAGTACTTC. Its translation is CASIPTGSSYEQYF.

In this sample, this clonotype turned up a few times. This chain links TRBV28 with TRBJ2-7; 7 bases align to TRBD1. The CDR3 has 14 amino acids. Germline V gene lookup returns CDR1 MDHEN and CDR2 SYDVKM. The trim removed 4 bases at V and 2 bases at J, leaving 5 bases unmatched. CDR3 amino acids: CASSSRTGAYEQYF. CDR3 coding DNA: TGTGCCAGCAGTTCCCGGACAGGAGCCTACGAGCAGTACTTC.

V and J are TRBV2 and TRBJ2-5; no firm D call. The V end lost 0 bases, the J end lost 7 bases, and 6 bases lay between the germline ends. Germline V gene sequence: CDR1 SNHLY, CDR2 FYNNEI. The CDR3 runs 12 residues. The CDR3 DNA sequence: TGTGCCAGCAGTGAAGCGCAGCGGACCCAGTACTTC. Its protein product is CASSEAQRTQYF.